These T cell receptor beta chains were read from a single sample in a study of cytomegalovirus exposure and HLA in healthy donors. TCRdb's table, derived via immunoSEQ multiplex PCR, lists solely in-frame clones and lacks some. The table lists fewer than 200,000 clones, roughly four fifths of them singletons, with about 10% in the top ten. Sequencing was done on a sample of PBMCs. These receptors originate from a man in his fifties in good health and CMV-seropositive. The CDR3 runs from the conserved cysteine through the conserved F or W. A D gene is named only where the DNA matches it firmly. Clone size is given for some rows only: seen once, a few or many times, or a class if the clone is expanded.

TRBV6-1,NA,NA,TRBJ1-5,CASSVGTQSNQPQHF,TGTGCCAGCAGTGTAGGCACACAGAGCAATCAGCCCCAGCATTTT
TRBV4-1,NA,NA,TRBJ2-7,CASSRKVGDYEQYF,TGCGCCAGCAGCCGCAAAGTAGGGGACTACGAGCAGTACTTC
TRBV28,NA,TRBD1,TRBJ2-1,CASRPGQGAREQFF,TGTGCCAGCAGGCCGGGACAGGGGGCGCGGGAGCAGTTCTTC
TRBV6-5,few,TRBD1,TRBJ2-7,CASSYSTGSSYEQYF,TGTGCCAGCAGTTACTCGACAGGGAGCTCCTACGAGCAGTACTTC
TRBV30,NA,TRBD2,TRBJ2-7,CAWSSLAAQEEQYF,TGTGCCTGGAGTTCACTAGCGGCCCAGGAGGAGCAGTACTTC
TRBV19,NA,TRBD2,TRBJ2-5,CASSPRAGGSGETQYF,TGTGCCAGTAGCCCGAGAGCGGGAGGGTCCGGGGAGACCCAGTACTTC
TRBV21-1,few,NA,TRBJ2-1,CASSKGREGVQSYNEQFF,TGTGCCAGCAGCAAAGGTCGGGAAGGAGTTCAGTCCTACAATGAGCAGTTCTTC
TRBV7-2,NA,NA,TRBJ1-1,CASSLNYGTEAFF,TGTGCCAGCAGCTTAAACTATGGCACTGAAGCTTTCTTT
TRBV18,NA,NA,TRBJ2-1,CASAPGPPYNEQFF,TGTGCCAGCGCTCCTGGGCCCCCCTACAATGAGCAGTTCTTC
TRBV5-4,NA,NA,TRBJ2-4,CASSSRGGILAKNIQYF,TGTGCCAGCAGCTCGCGAGGGGGAATCCTAGCCAAAAACATTCAGTACTTC
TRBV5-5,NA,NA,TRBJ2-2,CASSPTLVNTGELFF,TGTGCCAGCAGCCCGACACTTGTGAACACCGGGGAGCTGTTTTTT
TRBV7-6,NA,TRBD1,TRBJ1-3,CASSLLGTGRTGNTIYF,TGTGCCAGCAGCTTATTAGGGACAGGGAGGACTGGAAACACCATATATTTT
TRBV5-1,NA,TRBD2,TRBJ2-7,CASSTGTSGDYEQYF,TGCGCCAGCAGCACCGGGACTAGCGGGGACTACGAGCAGTACTTC
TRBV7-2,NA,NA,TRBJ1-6,CASSALESPLHF,TGTGCCAGCAGCGCACTTGAATCACCCCTCCACTTT
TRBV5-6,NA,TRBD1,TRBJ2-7,CASSLGTGQSSYEQYF,TGTGCCAGCAGCTTGGGGACAGGTCAAAGTTCCTACGAGCAGTACTTC
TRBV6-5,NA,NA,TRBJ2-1,CASGGTRQFF,TGTGCCAGCGGGGGGACCAGACAGTTCTTC
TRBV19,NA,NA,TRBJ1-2,CASSPNGGLDGYTF,TGTGCCAGTAGCCCTAATGGGGGCCTCGATGGCTACACCTTC
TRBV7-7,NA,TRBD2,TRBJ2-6,CASSLAGGGANVLTF,TGTGCTAGCAGCTTGGCGGGGGGTGGGGCCAACGTCCTGACTTTC
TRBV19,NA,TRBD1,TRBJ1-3,CASQGASVYGNTIYF,TGTGCCAGCCAGGGGGCATCGGTGTACGGAAACACCATATATTTT
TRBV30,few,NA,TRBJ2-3,CAWSVTSTSTDTQYF,TGTGCCTGGAGTGTAACTAGTACGAGCACAGATACGCAGTATTTT
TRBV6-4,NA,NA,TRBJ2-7,CASSELLMTEERYF,TGTGCCAGCAGTGAGCTCCTAATGACGGAAGAGCGGTACTTC
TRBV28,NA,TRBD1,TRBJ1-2,CASSTRQGGYGYTF,TGTGCCAGCAGTACTCGACAGGGTGGCTATGGCTACACCTTC
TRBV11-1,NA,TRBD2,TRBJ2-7,CASWGGNTYEQYF,TGTGCCAGCTGGGGGGGAAACACCTACGAGCAGTACTTC
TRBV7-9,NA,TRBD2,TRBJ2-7,CASSPAVAGVWEQYF,TGTGCCAGCAGCCCTGCTGTAGCGGGAGTTTGGGAGCAGTACTTC
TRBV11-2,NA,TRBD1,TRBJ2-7,CASSPGGNRGLDEQYF,TGTGCCAGCAGCCCAGGGGGGAACAGGGGGCTGGACGAGCAGTACTTC
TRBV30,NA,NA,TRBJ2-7,CAWTLSSYEQYF,TGTGCCTGGACTCTGAGCTCCTACGAGCAGTACTTC
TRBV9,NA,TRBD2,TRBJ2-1,CASSVPLSGGAPYNEQFF,TGTGCCAGCAGCGTTCCATTAAGCGGGGGGGCCCCCTACAATGAGCAGTTCTTC